The 17 T cell receptor beta chains reported below all come from one sample, sequenced in a study of PD-L1 blockade in urothelial cancer. Method: immunoSEQ multiplex PCR; TCRdb's copy keeps in-frame clones and lacks some. Of 35,000 to 45,000 clones in the sample, approximately 34% were seen once. The sample consisted of tumor tissue, taken before atezolizumab (anti-PD-L1) treatment. All receptors derive from a man aged 55-75 years with urothelial cancer.

The gene calls are TRBV19 and TRBJ1-2; the D gene is possibly TRBD1 (6 bases). V dropped 5 bases and J dropped 5 bases, with 9 bases sitting between them. The germline gives CDR1 LNHDA, CDR2 SQIVND (reference sequence). The CDR3 runs 12 residues. CDR3 sequence: CASSPRGYGYTF. For the CDR3, the DNA is TGTGCCAGTAGTCCGAGGGGGTATGGCTACACCTTC.

This clone showed up just a few times. This chain joins TRBV5-1 and TRBJ2-4, with a weak D call TRBD1 (6 bases). Germline V gene sequence: CDR1 SGHRS, CDR2 YFSETQ. V was cut by 4 bases and J by 1 base, with 9 bases left in between. The CDR3 is 14 amino acids. Written as DNA, the CDR3 is TGCGCCAGCAGCCCCCAGGGGGCCAAAAACATTCAGTACTTC. Translating gives CASSPQGAKNIQYF.

This clone was seen a few times. V and J are TRBV7-6 and TRBJ2-2; possible D gene TRBD1, 5 bases. Trimming stripped 4 bases from V and 0 bases from J, with 12 bases between. This CDR3 has 16 amino acids. Looked up from germline, CDR1 is SGHVS and CDR2 is FNYEAQ. The CDR3 nucleotides are TGTGCCAGCAGCTCAGGGCCTTCCTCGAACACCGGGGAGCTGTTTTTT. It codes for CASSSGPSSNTGELFF.

This clone was seen more than once but under ten times. The chain carries TRBV11-3 and TRBJ1-3; possibly TRBD1 for D (5 bases). Trimming removed 5 bases from V and 2 bases from J, with 13 bases in between. The germline gives CDR1 SGHNT, CDR2 YENEEA. There are 15 residues in the CDR3. The CDR3 region has the DNA TGTGCCAGCAGCAGAGCCCAGGGCCCTGGAAACACCATATATTTT. The encoded protein is CASSRAQGPGNTIYF.

This clone has just a few counts. Here the CDR3 reads CASSYVQGVNEQYF. Written as DNA, the CDR3 is TGTGCCAGCAGTTACGTACAGGGCGTCAACGAGCAGTACTTC. This chain connects TRBV6-4 to TRBJ2-7; D is perhaps TRBD1 (6 bases). Germline V gene sequence: CDR1 MRHNA, CDR2 SNTAGT. This CDR3 has 14 residues. Trimming left V 5 bases short and J 5 bases short, with 16 bases between.

This chain uses TRBV5-1 with TRBJ2-3; the D gene is possibly TRBD1 (6 bases). The V and J ends lost 6 bases and 3 bases respectively, with 20 bases between them. Germline CDR1 reads SGHRS; CDR2 reads YFSETQ. The CDR3 spans 16 residues. The CDR3 DNA follows: TGCGCCAGCAACTCCTGGGGGCTTAGTCGTACAGATACGCAGTATTTT. Amino acid sequence: CASNSWGLSRTDTQYF.

V is TRBV19 and J is TRBJ1-1; unclear D gene. CDR3 length: 13 residues. Per the germline V gene, CDR1 is LNHDA and CDR2 is SQIVND (reference sequence). V was pared by 5 bases and J by 4 bases, with 11 bases between. The DNA for the CDR3 is TGTGCCAGTAGTCCCAGCGGTAGCACTGAAGCTTTCTTT. This translates into CASSPSGSTEAFF.

The genes are TRBV6-8 and TRBJ1-1; 7 bases fit TRBD1. The trim removed 10 bases at V and 3 bases at J, leaving 11 bases unmatched. The CDR3 has 14 amino acids. Germline V gene sequence: CDR1 MNHGY, CDR2 SAAAGT. CDR3 protein: CAISPTGMDTEAFF. CDR3 nucleotide sequence: TGTGCCATCAGCCCGACAGGGATGGACACTGAAGCTTTCTTT.

The chain couples TRBV6-8 to TRBJ1-2; D unclear. V lost 5 bases and J 0 bases, leaving 10 bases between the germline ends. CDR1 MNHGY and CDR2 SAAAGT come from the germline V gene. The CDR3 loop spans 14 amino acids. This chain's CDR3 is CASSREETNYGYTF. The CDR3 DNA is TGTGCCAGCAGTCGAGAGGAAACTAACTATGGCTACACCTTC.

The J gene is TRBJ1-1, the V gene TRBV19; 9 nucleotides align to TRBD1. V dropped 5 bases and J dropped 3; count of bases not matched to a gene: 7. The CDR3 totals 15 residues. The germline CDR1 and CDR2 sequences are LNHDA and SQIVND (reference sequence). The CDR3 protein is CASSLGTGRDTEAFF. DNA of the CDR3: TGTGCCAGTAGTCTAGGGACAGGGCGTGACACTGAAGCTTTCTTT. The full variable domain, completed using reference TRBV19 and TRBJ1-1, is DGGITQSPKYLFRKEGQNVTLSCEQNLNHDAMYWYRQDPGQGLRLIYYSQIVNDFQKGDIAEGYSVSREKKESFPLTVTSAQKNPTAFYLCASSLGTGRDTEAFFGQGTRLTVV.

V gene TRBV28 combines with J gene TRBJ1-5, with D possibly matching TRBD1 (5 bases). V shed 3 bases and J shed 2 bases, with 14 bases lying between them. The CDR3 is 16 amino acids. CDR1 and CDR2 (germline): MDHEN, SYDVKM. The chain's CDR3 is CASSLKRGFGNQPQHF. The CDR3 DNA reads as TGTGCCAGCAGTTTGAAACGGGGGTTTGGCAATCAGCCCCAGCATTTT.

The gene calls are TRBV18 and TRBJ2-7, with D perhaps TRBD1 or TRBD2 (5 bases each). In germline, CDR1 is KGHSH, CDR2 LQKENI. V gave up 3 bases and J gave up 5 bases, with 8 bases separating them. CDR3 size: 12 residues. The CDR3 is CASSPGTDEQYF. The CDR3 bases are TGTGCCAGCTCACCGGGGACGGACGAGCAGTACTTC.

The rearrangement links TRBV11-3 to TRBJ2-7, with 7 bases identical to TRBD1. The J segment lost 5 bases and the V segment lost 7 bases, leaving 14 bases of the junction unmatched. CDR1 and CDR2 (germline): SGHNT, YENEEA. This CDR3 is 15 amino acids long. The CDR3 DNA reads TGTGCCAGCAACCTTCGCAGGGGGTTCGCGAACGAGCAGTACTTC. Translating it yields CASNLRRGFANEQYF.

This clone was seen a handful of times. The rearrangement joins TRBV30 to TRBJ1-1, with unresolved D. CDR3 size: 13 residues. The germline V gene has CDR1 GTSNPN and CDR2 SVGIG (reference sequence). V was trimmed by 4 bases and J by 3 bases, leaving 12 bases between them. The chain's CDR3 is CAWIQREYTEAFF. The CDR3 coding sequence is TGTGCCTGGATTCAGAGGGAGTACACTGAAGCTTTCTTT.

J is TRBJ2-1 and V is TRBV7-5; the D call TRBD2 from the table was never checked on the DNA. TRBV7-5 is a pseudogene. The CDR3 has 15 amino acids. CDR3 sequence (DNA): TGTGCCAGCAGCTTAGCAGCGGGATTTTACAATGAGCAGTTCTTC. Protein sequence: CASSLAAGFYNEQFF.

The rearrangement joins TRBV15 to TRBJ1-5; tentatively, D is TRBD1 (5 bases). Germline V gene lookup returns CDR1 LNHNV and CDR2 YYDKDF (reference sequence). This CDR3 comprises 14 residues. V shed 8 bases and J shed 6 bases, with 17 bases lying between them. The CDR3: CATQGREVAQPQHF. CDR3 in DNA: TGTGCCACCCAAGGCAGGGAGGTAGCTCAGCCCCAGCATTTT.

This clone was seen at least ten times. This sequence joins TRBV9 and TRBJ2-2; 7 bases are shared with TRBD2. The length of the CDR3 is 13 residues. The germline V gene has CDR1 SGDLS and CDR2 YYNGEE. The trim removed 3 bases at V and 6 bases at J, leaving 2 bases unmatched. This CDR3 reads CASSGEGPGELFF. Here the CDR3 DNA reads TGTGCCAGCAGCGGGGAGGGCCCCGGGGAGCTGTTTTTT. Drawing the rest from reference TRBV9 and TRBJ2-2, the complete variable domain is DSGVTQTPKHLITATGQRVTLRCSPRSGDLSVYWYQQSLDQGLQFLIQYYNGEERAKGNILERFSAQQFPDLHSELNLSSLELGDSALYFCASSGEGPGELFFGEGSRLTVL.